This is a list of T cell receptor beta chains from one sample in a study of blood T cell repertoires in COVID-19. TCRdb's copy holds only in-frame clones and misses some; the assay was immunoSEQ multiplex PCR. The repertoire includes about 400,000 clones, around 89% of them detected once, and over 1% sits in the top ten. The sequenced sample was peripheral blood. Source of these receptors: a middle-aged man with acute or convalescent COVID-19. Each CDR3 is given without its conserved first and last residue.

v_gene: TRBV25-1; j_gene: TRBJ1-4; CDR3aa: ATQKEIGQKLF
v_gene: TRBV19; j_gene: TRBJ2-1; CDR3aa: ASGRTSGTYNEQF
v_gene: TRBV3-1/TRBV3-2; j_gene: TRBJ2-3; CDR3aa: ASSQMVAVSTDTQY
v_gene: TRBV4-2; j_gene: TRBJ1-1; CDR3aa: ASSQSEFSIEAF
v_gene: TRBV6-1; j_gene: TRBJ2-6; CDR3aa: ASSEEGRARGANVLT
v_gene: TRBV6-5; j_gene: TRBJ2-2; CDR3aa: ASSVDRAIGELF
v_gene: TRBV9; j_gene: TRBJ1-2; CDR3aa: ASAQGRGQGGFPFGYT
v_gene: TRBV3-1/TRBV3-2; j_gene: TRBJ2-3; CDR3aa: ASSLGLAGDTDTQY
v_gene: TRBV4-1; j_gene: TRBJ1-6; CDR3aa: ASSQVVGVSYNSPLH
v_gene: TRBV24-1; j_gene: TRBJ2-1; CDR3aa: ATSVCSTPIRDRLQF
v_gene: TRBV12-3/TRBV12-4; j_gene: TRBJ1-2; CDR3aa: ASSPQGVVGYT
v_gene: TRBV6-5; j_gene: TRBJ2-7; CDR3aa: ASSYGGGISYEQY
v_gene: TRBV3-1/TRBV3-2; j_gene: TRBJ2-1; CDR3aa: ASSQAGAPYNEQF
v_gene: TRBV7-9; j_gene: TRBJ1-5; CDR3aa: ASSLTGNQPQH
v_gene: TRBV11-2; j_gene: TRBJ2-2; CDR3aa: ASSSSGVNTGELF
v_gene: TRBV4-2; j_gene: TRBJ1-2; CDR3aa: ASSQDGREHYGYT
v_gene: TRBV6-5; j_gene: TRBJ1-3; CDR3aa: ASSLQGNSGNTIY
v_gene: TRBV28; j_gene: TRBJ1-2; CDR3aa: ASRWGYYGYT
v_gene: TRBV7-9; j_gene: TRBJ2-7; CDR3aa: ASSLHRDRAYEQY
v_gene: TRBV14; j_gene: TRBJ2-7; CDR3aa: ASSLAGINYEQY
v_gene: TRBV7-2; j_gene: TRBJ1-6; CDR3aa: ASSLGSSVYNSPLH
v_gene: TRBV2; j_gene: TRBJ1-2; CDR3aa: ASSPTTGYGGYT
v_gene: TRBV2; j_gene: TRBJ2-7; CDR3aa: ASSEARVGGSSYEQY
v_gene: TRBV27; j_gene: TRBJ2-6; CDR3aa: ASRRDSSPTGANVLT
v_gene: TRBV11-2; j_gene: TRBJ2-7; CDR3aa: ASSFEREVSYEQY
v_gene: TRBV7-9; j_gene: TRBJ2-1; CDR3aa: ASSSEYVVFEQF
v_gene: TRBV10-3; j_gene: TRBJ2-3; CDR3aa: AISESWGVRTDTQY
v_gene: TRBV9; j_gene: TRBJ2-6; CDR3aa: ATAPRDRASGANVLT
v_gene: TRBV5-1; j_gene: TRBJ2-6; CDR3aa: ASSLTSSGANVLT
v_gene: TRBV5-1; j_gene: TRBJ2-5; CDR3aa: ASSLRTGHQETQY
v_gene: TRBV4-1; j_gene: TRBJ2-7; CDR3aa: ASSQDHGLSSYEQY
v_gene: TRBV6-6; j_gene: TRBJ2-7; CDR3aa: ASSRLNEQY
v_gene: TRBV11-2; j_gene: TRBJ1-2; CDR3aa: ASTYGRGLYGYT
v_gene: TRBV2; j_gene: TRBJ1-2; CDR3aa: ASRGTGPYGYT
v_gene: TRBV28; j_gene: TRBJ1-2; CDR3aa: ASSLMRVPSKKRGYGYT
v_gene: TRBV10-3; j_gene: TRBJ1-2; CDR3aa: AISESEGSST
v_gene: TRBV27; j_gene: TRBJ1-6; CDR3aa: ASSQRTGVNSPLH